These 20 T cell receptor beta chains came from one sample sequenced in a study of CD8 T cells in ankylosing spondylitis. MiXCR was run by TCRdb on the 5' RACE reads, yielding one entry per CDR3 protein. The sample contains 670,000 or so distinct CDR3 sequences, 15% to 20% of which appear only once. These receptors' antigens are unknown. Study-wide findings and caveats: A TCR beta motif made of eight highly homologous variants seemed typical of ankylosing spondylitis blood.

The sequenced sample consisted of blood, either unsorted or a sorted T cell fraction (not recorded which). All receptors come from a male donor with ankylosing spondylitis.

J is TRBJ1-1 and V is TRBV6-1; 7 positions match TRBD1. CDR1 is MNHNS, CDR2 SASEGT, per germline. V lost 5 bases, J lost 3 bases, and 6 bases stayed unmatched. CDR3 length: 14 residues. The CDR3 bases are TGTGCCAGCAGTACGGGACAGACGTACACTGAAGCTTTCTTT. Residues: CASSTGQTYTEAFF.

This clonotype appeared a few times. The rearrangement links TRBV3-1 to TRBJ2-5, with TRBD2 identical over 8 bases. Germline lookup yields CDR1 LGHDT and CDR2 YNNKEL (reference sequence). V was clipped by 1 base and J by 2 bases; unmatched bases: 9. CDR3 length equals 17 residues. CDR3 bases: TGTGCCAGCAGCCAAGCCCTATATAGCGGGATACAAGAGACCCAGTACTTC. Amino acid sequence: CASSQALYSGIQETQYF.

The rearrangement joins TRBV5-1 to TRBJ2-5; D possibly corresponds to TRBD2 (6 bases). V was cut by 3 bases and J by 1 base, with 13 bases left in between. The CDR3 covers 15 residues. Germline V lookup: CDR1 SGHRS, CDR2 YFSETQ. Here the CDR3 reads CASSSYQGGQETQYF. CDR3 nucleotides: TGCGCCAGCAGCTCCTACCAGGGAGGCCAAGAGACCCAGTACTTC.

The CDR3 DNA sequence: TGTGCCAGCAGCTTAGGGAACGGCTATGGCTACACCTTC. Translated, it gives CASSLGNGYGYTF. This chain joins TRBV7-2 and TRBJ1-2; D unresolved. V lost 1 base, J lost 4 bases, and 7 bases lay in between. This CDR3 region has 13 residues. From germline, CDR1 is SGHTA and CDR2 FQGNSA.

This chain joins TRBV5-6 and TRBJ2-1; 10 bases fit TRBD2. This CDR3 has 16 amino acids. Germline CDR1 SGHDT, CDR2 YYEEEE. V dropped 9 bases and J dropped 0; count of bases not matched to a gene: 9. The CDR3 DNA reads TGTGCCACCCGCAGCGGGGGGGGCAGCTCCTACAATGAGCAGTTCTTC. Translating it yields CATRSGGGSSYNEQFF.

This sequence joins TRBV20-1 and TRBJ1-2, with D possibly matching TRBD1 (6 bases). V was trimmed by 0 bases and J by 5 bases, leaving 16 bases between them. Germline V gene lookup returns CDR1 DFQATT and CDR2 SNEGSKA (reference sequence). The CDR3 runs 15 residues. CDR3 sequence reads: CSARDRQGLGYGYTF. For the CDR3, the DNA is TGCAGTGCTAGAGATAGGCAGGGGCTAGGGTATGGCTACACCTTC.

The chain uses TRBV4-3 and TRBJ2-2; D might be TRBD1 (5 bases). V lost 0 bases and J lost 4, with 15 bases in between. CDR1 and CDR2 from the germline V gene are LGHNA and YSLEER. CDR3 length: 17 amino acids. CDR3 sequence reads: CASSQDQSGRVTGELFF. The CDR3 region has the DNA TGCGCCAGCAGCCAAGATCAGTCCGGCAGGGTCACCGGGGAGCTGTTTTTT.

The CDR3 coding sequence is TGTGCCAGCAGCCTCCGGGGGTCCCTTACTGAAGAGACCCAGTACTTC. This codes for CASSLRGSLTEETQYF. The chain recombines TRBV4-2 with TRBJ2-5; a possible D gene is TRBD2 (6 bases). The V and J ends lost 4 bases and 3 bases respectively, with 18 bases between them. The germline gives CDR1 LGHNA, CDR2 YNFKEQ. This CDR3 has 16 residues.

The chain couples TRBV18 to TRBJ1-1; 7 bases line up with TRBD1. CDR1 is KGHSH, CDR2 LQKENI, per germline. This CDR3 spans 14 amino acids. V shed 5 bases, J shed 2 bases, and the junction held 5 bases outside the gene matches. CDR3 in amino acids: CASSGTASNTEAFF. The CDR3 DNA reads TGTGCCAGCTCAGGGACAGCTTCCAACACTGAAGCTTTCTTT.

This clonotype was counted only a few times. The chain carries TRBV20-1 and TRBJ2-5; D not certain. V was cut by 0 bases and J by 5 bases, with 10 bases left in between. The CDR3 spans 13 residues. Per the germline V gene, CDR1 is DFQATT and CDR2 is SNEGSKA (reference sequence). DNA for the CDR3: TGCAGTGCTAGAGAGTGGGGTCGGGAGACCCAGTACTTC. Translation: CSAREWGRETQYF.

This rearrangement joins TRBV7-9 to TRBJ2-5; 11 bases line up with TRBD2. Germline trimming cut 1 base from V and 1 base from J; bases unmatched to any gene: 5. The CDR3 is 17 amino acids. Germline CDR1 and CDR2: SEHNR and FQNEAQ (reference sequence). The CDR3 DNA reads TGTGCCAGCAGCTTAGTGGGAACTAGCGGGGGCCAAGAGACCCAGTACTTC. Its translation: CASSLVGTSGGQETQYF.

Only a few counts were recorded for this clonotype. The CDR3 DNA reads TGCAGTGCGACAAACAGGGGCGGCGGTAGCAATCAGCCCCAGCATTTT. Translation: CSATNRGGGSNQPQHF. This sequence joins TRBV20-1 and TRBJ1-5; TRBD1 aligns across 7 bases. The CDR3 loop spans 16 amino acids. Germline-derived CDR1 and CDR2 are DFQATT and SNEGSKA (reference sequence). Trimming at V came to 6 bases and at J to 0 bases, leaving 11 bases not matched to a gene.

This clonotype was found a few times. J is TRBJ2-7 and V is TRBV6-2 or TRBV6-3; possibly TRBD2 for D (5 bases). Germline lookup yields CDR1 MNHEY and CDR2 SVGEGT. The CDR3 sequence is 13 residues long. V was clipped by 2 bases and J by 7 bases, with 12 bases between them. The CDR3 coding sequence is TGTGCCAGCAGTTACCTACATCGAGGGGAGCAGTACTTC. Residues: CASSYLHRGEQYF.

The sample holds many counts of this clonotype. The rearrangement uses TRBV5-1 and TRBJ2-1; 11 bases are shared with TRBD2. CDR3 length equals 16 residues. The germline gives CDR1 SGHRS, CDR2 YFSETQ. J gave up 9 bases and V 6 bases, and 14 bases lay outside the gene matches. This CDR3 reads CASTDSGRARVFEQFF. The DNA of the CDR3 is TGCGCCAGCACTGATAGCGGGAGGGCCCGGGTGTTTGAGCAGTTCTTC.

This clonotype was seen once. The V call is TRBV28, the J call TRBJ2-7; a weak D match, TRBD2 (5 bases). The germline V gene encodes CDR1 MDHEN and CDR2 SYDVKM. Trimming removed 7 bases at V and 5 bases at J, with 18 bases between. The CDR3 is made up of 14 amino acids. The CDR3 region has the DNA TGTGCCAGCAATCCCGTAGGGCGGGTCCACGAGCAGTACTTC. Its protein product is CASNPVGRVHEQYF.

Only a few counts were recorded for this clonotype. The chain links TRBV29-1 to TRBJ2-1; D may be TRBD1 or TRBD2 (5 bases each). V was trimmed by 6 bases and J by 4 bases, leaving 13 bases between them. CDR1 and CDR2 from the germline V gene are SQVTM and ANQGSEA. The CDR3 spans 13 residues. Here the CDR3 DNA reads TGCAGCGTATCTGGGGGTATATACAATGAGCAGTTCTTC. Translated: CSVSGGIYNEQFF.

The CDR3 coding sequence is TGTGCCAGCAGCCAAATCGCGGGAGGGCCTTTCTACGAGCAGTACTTC. Protein sequence: CASSQIAGGPFYEQYF. The chain employs TRBV14 and TRBJ2-7, with TRBD2 matching 9 bases. The CDR3 consists of 16 residues. Germline V gene sequence: CDR1 SGHDN, CDR2 FVKESK. With V trimmed by 2 bases and J by 3 bases, 8 bases remained unmatched.

This clonotype was seen a handful of times. The genes are TRBV6-1 and TRBJ1-5; D gene unclear. V was shortened by 3 bases and J by 2 bases, with 8 bases between the two germline ends. The CDR3 has 14 residues. In germline, CDR1 is MNHNS, CDR2 SASEGT. The CDR3 region is CASSEHVRNQPQHF. For the CDR3, the DNA is TGTGCCAGCAGTGAGCACGTACGCAATCAGCCCCAGCATTTT.

This clonotype has a handful of counts. The DNA for the CDR3 is TGCGCCAGCAGCTTTGGGGGACAGGGATTCAATGAGCAGTTCTTC. Amino acids: CASSFGGQGFNEQFF. This rearrangement joins TRBV5-1 to TRBJ2-1, with TRBD1 matching 9 bases. This CDR3 has 15 amino acids. Germline V gives CDR1 SGHRS, CDR2 YFSETQ. After removal of 2 bases from V and 6 bases from J, the junction contained 6 bases not matched to a gene.

This clonotype was counted a few times. The rearrangement uses TRBV7-9 and TRBJ1-3; D gene unclear. Looked up from germline, CDR1 is SEHNR and CDR2 is FQNEAQ (reference sequence). V lost 8 bases, J lost 4 bases, and 21 bases lay in between. The CDR3 runs 16 residues. CDR3 sequence reads: CASSPDGPAGGNTIYF. The CDR3 bases are TGTGCCAGCTCCCCGGATGGGCCCGCGGGCGGAAACACCATATATTTT.